These 14 T cell receptor beta chains were all obtained from the same sample, sequenced in a study of T cell responses to AZD1222 COVID-19 vaccine. Produced via immunoSEQ multiplex PCR; TCRdb's table is partial and in-frame only. The sample has around 150,000 clones, over 85% seen once. Source: peripheral blood, taken 28 days after the second AZD1222 dose. The receptors come from an adult who received the AZD1222 COVID-19 vaccine.

V is TRBV6-5 and J is TRBJ2-2; D is unclear. The CDR3 is 13 amino acids. Germline lookup yields CDR1 MNHEY and CDR2 SVGAGI. Trimming took off 2 bases at V and 4 bases at J, with 5 bases between the two ends. CDR3 bases: TGTGCCAGCAGTTACGGCAGCACCGGGGAGCTGTTTTTT. Its protein product is CASSYGSTGELFF.

The V gene is TRBV5-4, the J gene TRBJ1-2; D uncertain. V lost 4 bases and J 4 bases, leaving 8 bases between the germline ends. The CDR3 is 12 amino acids. The germline V gene has CDR1 SGHNT and CDR2 YYREEE (reference sequence). CDR3: CASSPEGYGYTF. CDR3 nucleotides: TGTGCCAGCAGCCCGGAGGGCTATGGCTACACCTTC.

The gene calls are TRBV18 and TRBJ1-5; TRBD1 might be the D (6 bases). Trimming shortened V by 2 bases and J by 2 bases, and 10 bases separated the two germline ends. Germline V gene sequence: CDR1 KGHSH, CDR2 LQKENI. The length of the CDR3 is 15 residues. The CDR3 coding sequence is TGTGCCAGCTCACCAGTGGAGGGGGGCAATCAGCCCCAGCATTTT. It codes for CASSPVEGGNQPQHF.

The CDR3 loop reads CASSLAGAYNEQFF. The CDR3 DNA follows: TGTGCCAGCAGCTTAGCGGGGGCCTACAATGAGCAGTTCTTC. The V and J genes are TRBV13 and TRBJ2-1; D is possibly TRBD2 (6 bases). The ends were cut back, 1 base at V and 2 bases at J, with 6 bases in the middle. The CDR3 runs 14 residues. Germline V gene sequence: CDR1 PRHDT, CDR2 FYEKMQ (reference sequence).

This clone was observed a single time. This rearrangement joins TRBV7-9 to TRBJ2-7; tentatively, D is TRBD1 or TRBD2 (6 bases each). The CDR3 loop spans 16 amino acids. The V and J ends lost 4 bases and 2 bases respectively, with 18 bases between them. Germline lookup yields CDR1 SEHNR and CDR2 FQNEAQ (reference sequence). The CDR3 nucleotides read TGTGCCAGCAGCTCTACGCGGGACACACACACCTACGAGCAGTACTTC. Residues: CASSSTRDTHTYEQYF.

This chain connects TRBV28 to TRBJ1-4, with a possible D match to TRBD1 (5 bases). Germline V gene sequence: CDR1 MDHEN, CDR2 SYDVKM. The ends were cut back, 8 bases at V and 5 bases at J, with 18 bases in the middle. The CDR3 runs to 15 residues. DNA of the CDR3: TGTGCCAGCGGAGTCTCGGGACCGGGCAATGAAAAACTGTTTTTT. Residues: CASGVSGPGNEKLFF.

Only one count was recorded for this clone. The chain links TRBV3-1 (or the pseudogene TRBV3-2) to TRBJ1-1; 10 nucleotides line up with TRBD1. CDR1 and CDR2 from the germline V gene are LGHDT and YNNKEL (reference sequence). J gave up 4 bases and V 4 bases, and 6 bases lay outside the gene matches. The CDR3 consists of 15 residues. CDR3 coding DNA: TGTGCCAGCAGCCCCCGACAGGGGGCGCGCACTGAAGCTTTCTTT. It codes for CASSPRQGARTEAFF.

The rearrangement joins TRBV4-1 to TRBJ2-7; D unclear. CDR1 MGHRA and CDR2 YSYEKL come from the germline V gene. There are 15 residues in the CDR3. Trimming left V 0 bases short and J 2 bases short, with 11 bases between. The CDR3 nucleotides are TGCGCCAGCAGCCAAGACTCGGCAGCTACCTACGAGCAGTACTTC. It yields the protein CASSQDSAATYEQYF.

The chain is built from TRBV28 and TRBJ1-1; 9 bases align to TRBD1. This CDR3 is 14 amino acids long. The ends lost 7 bases at V and 4 bases at J; junction bases unmatched: 7. The germline gives CDR1 MDHEN, CDR2 SYDVKM. The CDR3 protein is CASKTGGASTEAFF. The CDR3 nucleotides are TGTGCCAGCAAAACAGGGGGCGCGAGCACTGAAGCTTTCTTT.

The chain employs TRBV2 and TRBJ1-6; D not resolved. CDR3 size: 16 residues. Per the germline V gene, CDR1 is SNHLY and CDR2 is FYNNEI. V shed 4 bases and J shed 7 bases, with 17 bases lying between them. CDR3 DNA sequence: TGTGCCAGCAGTGTCGTCAATGGGTATAGGAATTCACCCCTCCACTTT. Its protein product is CASSVVNGYRNSPLHF.

The V and J genes are TRBV4-3 and TRBJ2-5; 7 bases align to TRBD2. Trimming took 0 bases from V and 7 from J; bases not matched to a gene: 17. This CDR3 region has 18 residues. The germline CDR1 and CDR2 sequences are LGHNA and YSLEER. This CDR3 is CASSQEGLTSGGLGTQYF. The DNA for the CDR3 is TGCGCCAGCAGCCAAGAAGGGCTGACTTCGGGGGGATTGGGGACCCAGTACTTC.

The V call is TRBV3-1 (or the pseudogene TRBV3-2), the J call TRBJ1-4; the D gene is possibly TRBD1 (5 bases). Germline CDR1 reads LGHDT; CDR2 reads YNNKEL (reference sequence). CDR3 length equals 15 residues. The V gene lost 7 bases and the J gene lost 5 bases, with 17 bases spanning the gap. CDR3 DNA: TGTGCCAGCACCCTACGTATGGGGGAGAATGAAAAACTGTTTTTT. It translates to CASTLRMGENEKLFF.

CDR3 sequence (DNA): TGTGCCAGCAGCGTGGGGGGGACTCAGCAGTTCTTC. It is translated as CASSVGGTQQFF. The chain has TRBV5-6 and TRBJ2-1; TRBD2 aligns across 7 bases. The CDR3 loop spans 12 amino acids. V shed 4 bases, J shed 11 bases, and the junction held 6 bases outside the gene matches. CDR1 and CDR2 (germline): SGHDT, YYEEEE.

The chain recombines TRBV12-5 with TRBJ1-3, with D possibly being TRBD1 (6 bases). The germline V gene has CDR1 LGHNT and CDR2 FRNRAP. V dropped 0 bases and J dropped 0 bases, with 12 bases sitting between them. The CDR3 spans 17 residues. The CDR3 spells CASGLVLGGFSGNTIYF. The CDR3 nucleotides are TGTGCTAGTGGTTTGGTACTTGGGGGCTTCTCTGGAAACACCATATATTTT.